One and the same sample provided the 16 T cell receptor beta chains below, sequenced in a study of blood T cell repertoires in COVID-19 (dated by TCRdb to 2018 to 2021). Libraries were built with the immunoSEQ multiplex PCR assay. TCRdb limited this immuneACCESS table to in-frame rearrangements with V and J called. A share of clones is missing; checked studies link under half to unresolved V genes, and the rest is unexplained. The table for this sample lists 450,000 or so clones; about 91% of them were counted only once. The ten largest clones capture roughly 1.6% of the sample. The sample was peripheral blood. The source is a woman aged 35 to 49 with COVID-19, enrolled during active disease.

The CDR3: CASSSGLNQPQHF. In nucleotides, the CDR3 is TGTGCCAGCAGCTCCGGACTCAATCAGCCCCAGCATTTT. V usage is TRBV7-2 and J usage is TRBJ1-5; D is uncertain. Trimming removed 4 bases from V and 3 bases from J, with 7 bases in between. The CDR3 is 13 residues long. Germline values: CDR1 SGHTA, CDR2 FQGNSA. The full variable domain, in which reference TRBV7-2 and TRBJ1-5 provide the parts outside the CDR3, is GAGVSQSPSNKVTEKGKDVELRCDPISGHTALYWYRQSLGQGLEFLIYFQGNSAPDKSGLPSDRFSAERTGGSVSTLTIQRTQQEDSAVYLCASSSGLNQPQHFGDGTRLSIL.

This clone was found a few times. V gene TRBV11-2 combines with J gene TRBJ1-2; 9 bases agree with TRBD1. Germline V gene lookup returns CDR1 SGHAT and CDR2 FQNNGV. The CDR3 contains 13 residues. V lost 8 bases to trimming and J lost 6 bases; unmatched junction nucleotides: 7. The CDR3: CASRQTGGDGYTF. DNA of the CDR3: TGTGCCAGCCGGCAAACAGGGGGCGATGGCTACACCTTC.

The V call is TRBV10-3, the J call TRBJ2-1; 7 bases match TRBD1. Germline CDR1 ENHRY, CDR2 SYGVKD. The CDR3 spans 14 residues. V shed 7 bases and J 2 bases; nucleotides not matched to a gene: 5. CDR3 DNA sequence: TGTGCCATCAAACAGGGGTTCACCTACAATGAGCAGTTCTTC. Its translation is CAIKQGFTYNEQFF.

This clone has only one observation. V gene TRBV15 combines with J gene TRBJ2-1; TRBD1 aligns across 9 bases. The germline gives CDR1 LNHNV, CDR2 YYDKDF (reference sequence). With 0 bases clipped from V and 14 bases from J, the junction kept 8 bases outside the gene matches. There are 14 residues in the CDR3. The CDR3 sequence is CATSREGQGLKEFF. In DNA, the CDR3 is TGTGCCACCAGCAGAGAAGGACAGGGGTTGAAAGAGTTCTTC.

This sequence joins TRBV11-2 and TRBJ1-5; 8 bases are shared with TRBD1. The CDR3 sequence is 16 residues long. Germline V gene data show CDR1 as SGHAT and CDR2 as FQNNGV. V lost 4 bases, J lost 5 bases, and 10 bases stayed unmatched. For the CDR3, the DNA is TGTGCCAGCAGCTCCTCCTGGACAGGGCTTTATCAGCCCCAGCATTTT. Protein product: CASSSSWTGLYQPQHF.

The CDR3 here is CAISATGSYGYTF. In DNA form, the CDR3 reads TGTGCCATCAGTGCCACAGGGTCCTATGGCTACACCTTC. V gene TRBV10-3 combines with J gene TRBJ1-2, with D perhaps TRBD1 (6 bases). The CDR3 length is 13 residues. Germline CDR1 reads ENHRY; CDR2 reads SYGVKD. V was clipped by 4 bases and J by 4 bases, with 10 bases between them.

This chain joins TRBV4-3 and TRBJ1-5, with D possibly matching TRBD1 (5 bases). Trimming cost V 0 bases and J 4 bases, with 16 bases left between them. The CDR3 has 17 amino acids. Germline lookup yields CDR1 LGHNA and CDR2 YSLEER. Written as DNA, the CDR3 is TGCGCCAGCAGCCAAGAGCGGCAGGGAGGTAGTAATCAGCCCCAGCATTTT. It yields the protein CASSQERQGGSNQPQHF.

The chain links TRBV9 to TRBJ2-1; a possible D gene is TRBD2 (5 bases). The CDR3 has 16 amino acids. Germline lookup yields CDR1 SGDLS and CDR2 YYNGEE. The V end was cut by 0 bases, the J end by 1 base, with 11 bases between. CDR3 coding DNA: TGTGCCAGCAGCGTAGGAGGACTTAGATCCTACAATGAGCAGTTCTTC. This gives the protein CASSVGGLRSYNEQFF. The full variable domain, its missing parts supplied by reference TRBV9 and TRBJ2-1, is DSGVTQTPKHLITATGQRVTLRCSPRSGDLSVYWYQQSLDQGLQFLIQYYNGEERAKGNILERFSAQQFPDLHSELNLSSLELGDSALYFCASSVGGLRSYNEQFFGPGTRLTVL.

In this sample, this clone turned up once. CDR3 in DNA: TGTGCCATCAGTTTCAGGGAGGGGACTGAAGCTTTCTTT. Amino acids: CAISFREGTEAFF. This chain links TRBV10-3 with TRBJ1-1, with a possible D match to TRBD1 (5 bases). Trimming left V 5 bases short and J 5 bases short, with 12 bases between. From germline, CDR1 is ENHRY and CDR2 SYGVKD. The CDR3 length is 13 residues.

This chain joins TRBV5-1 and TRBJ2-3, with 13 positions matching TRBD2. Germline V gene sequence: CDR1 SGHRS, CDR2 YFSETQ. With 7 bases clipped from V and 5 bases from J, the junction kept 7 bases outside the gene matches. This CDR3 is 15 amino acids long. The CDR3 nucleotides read TGCGCCAGCGGAACTAGCGGGGGGGACGTAGATACGCAGTATTTT. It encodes CASGTSGGDVDTQYF.

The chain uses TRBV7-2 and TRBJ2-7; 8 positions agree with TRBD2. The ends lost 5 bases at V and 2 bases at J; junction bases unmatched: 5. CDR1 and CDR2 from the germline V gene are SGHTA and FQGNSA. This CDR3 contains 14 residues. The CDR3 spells CASSRPGLAYEQYF. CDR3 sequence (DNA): TGTGCCAGCAGCCGGCCGGGACTAGCCTACGAGCAGTACTTC.

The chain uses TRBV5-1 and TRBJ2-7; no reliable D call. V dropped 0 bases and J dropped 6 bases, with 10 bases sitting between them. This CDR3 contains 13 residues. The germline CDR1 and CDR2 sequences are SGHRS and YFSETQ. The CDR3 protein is CASSLDSVGEQYF. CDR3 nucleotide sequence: TGCGCCAGCAGCTTGGACTCGGTTGGCGAGCAGTACTTC.

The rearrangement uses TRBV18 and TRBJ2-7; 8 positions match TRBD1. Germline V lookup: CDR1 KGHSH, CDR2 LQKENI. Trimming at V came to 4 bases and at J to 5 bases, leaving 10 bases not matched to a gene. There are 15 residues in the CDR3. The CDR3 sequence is CASSQTGTGPHEQYF. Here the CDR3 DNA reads TGTGCCAGCTCACAAACCGGGACAGGCCCCCACGAGCAGTACTTC.

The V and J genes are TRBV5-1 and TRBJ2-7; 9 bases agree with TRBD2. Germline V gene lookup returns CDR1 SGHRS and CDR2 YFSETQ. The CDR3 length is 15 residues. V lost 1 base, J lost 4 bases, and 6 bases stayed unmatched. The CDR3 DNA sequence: TGCGCCAGCAGCTTGATGTCTAGCGGGGAATACGAGCAGTACTTC. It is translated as CASSLMSSGEYEQYF.

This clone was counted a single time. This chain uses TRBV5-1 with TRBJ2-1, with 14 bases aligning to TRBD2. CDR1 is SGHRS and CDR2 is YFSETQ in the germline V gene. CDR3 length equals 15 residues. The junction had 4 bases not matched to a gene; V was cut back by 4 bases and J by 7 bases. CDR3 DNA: TGCGCCAGCAGCCGACTAGCGGGAGGGGGAAATGAGCAGTTCTTC. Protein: CASSRLAGGGNEQFF.

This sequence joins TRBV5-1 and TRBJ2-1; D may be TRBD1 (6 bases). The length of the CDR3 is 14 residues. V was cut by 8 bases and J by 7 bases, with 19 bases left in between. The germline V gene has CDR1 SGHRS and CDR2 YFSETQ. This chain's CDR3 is CASWGLVQGNEQFF. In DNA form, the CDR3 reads TGCGCCAGTTGGGGGCTAGTCCAGGGAAATGAGCAGTTCTTC.